The clone carrying this T cell receptor (beta chain) was counted a few times. What it binds is unknown. UMIs and sample barcodes were carried by the TCR alpha and TCR beta cDNA libraries that 5'RACE produced using constant-segment primers. Via MiXCR, TCRdb re-called the 5' RACE reads, giving one row per CDR3 protein. Here the sample spans 300,000 to 350,000 distinct CDR3 sequences, roughly 13% being singletons. The record originates from a study of T-cell memory formation after mild COVID-19. Study overall: Across donors, TCR clusters were largely donor specific. Study-wide findings and caveats: From day 15 to 85, contracting clones were balanced between CD4 and CD8, whereas later expanders leaned toward CD4+.

The CDR3 covers 12 residues. Trimming cost V 6 bases and J 0 bases, with 5 bases left between them. Per germline, CDR1 SGHTA and CDR2 FQGNSA. The TCR comes from a man between 18 and 35 years old who had mild COVID-19 (a few samples of this study predate the infection). Cell type and time point are not known. The source material was PBMCs or a T cell subset sorted from them (not recorded which). The rearrangement links TRBV7-2 to TRBJ2-5; D gene unclear. CDR3 residues: CASSRYQETQYF. The CDR3 nucleotides read TGTGCCAGCAGTCGGTACCAAGAGACCCAGTACTTC.